These T cell receptor beta chains were read from a single sample in a study of cytomegalovirus exposure and HLA in healthy donors. Profiling relied on immunoSEQ multiplex PCR, and the TCRdb table lists in-frame clones only, not all of them. The sample yields roughly 140,000 clones, around 75% seen once. What was sequenced was PBMCs. Receptors originate from a human donor in good health. Both conserved end residues are part of each CDR3. The order of the fields is V gene, D gene, J gene, clone size, CDR3 protein, CDR3 DNA. A D gene is named only where the DNA matches it firmly. Size is stated for part of the rows, as once, few or many counts, or as a class when the clone is expanded.

TRBV27	TRBD1	TRBJ1-2	.	CASSLLPGQGPGYGYTF	TGTGCCAGCAGTTTACTACCGGGACAGGGGCCCGGTTATGGCTACACCTTC
TRBV28	.	TRBJ1-2	.	CASRFRDTFNYGYTF	TGTGCCAGCAGATTCCGGGACACCTTTAACTATGGCTACACCTTC
TRBV19	.	TRBJ2-2	once	CASSINPGVMNTGELFF	TGTGCCAGTAGTATAAATCCCGGGGTAATGAACACCGGGGAGCTGTTTTTT
TRBV28	TRBD2	TRBJ2-3	few	CASSSLVRAARGADTQYF	TGTGCCAGCAGTTCCCTTGTCCGGGCAGCCCGGGGGGCAGATACGCAGTATTTT
TRBV19	TRBD1	TRBJ1-1	.	CASRRVRGTGKTEAFF	TGTGCCAGTAGAAGAGTCCGGGGGACAGGGAAAACTGAAGCTTTCTTT
TRBV10-3	TRBD1	TRBJ2-1	.	CAISGGTGYNEQFF	TGTGCCATCAGTGGAGGGACAGGTTACAATGAGCAGTTCTTC
TRBV6-8	TRBD1	TRBJ1-2	.	CASSYSGTGVKNYGYTF	TGTGCCAGCAGTTATTCCGGGACAGGGGTGAAAAACTATGGCTACACCTTC
TRBV27	.	TRBJ2-3	few	CATMGDTQYF	TGTGCCACAATGGGCGATACGCAGTATTTT
TRBV6-6	TRBD1	TRBJ2-1	few	CASSSRDSSNEQFF	TGTGCCAGCAGTTCCCGGGACAGCTCCAATGAGCAGTTCTTC
TRBV10-2	TRBD1	TRBJ2-1	few	CASSEWRGQGMNEQFF	TGCGCCAGCAGTGAGTGGCGGGGACAGGGGATGAATGAGCAGTTCTTC
TRBV30	TRBD2	TRBJ2-5	.	CAWSDRIPSGGRETQYF	TGTGCCTGGAGTGATAGAATACCTAGCGGGGGTCGAGAGACCCAGTACTTC
TRBV19	.	TRBJ2-1	.	CASSVGSSGNEQFF	TGTGCCAGTAGTGTTGGGAGTTCGGGGAATGAGCAGTTCTTC
TRBV19	TRBD1	TRBJ2-7	.	CASSSDRGPYEQYF	TGTGCCAGTAGTTCAGACAGGGGGCCCTACGAGCAGTACTTC
TRBV7-9	.	TRBJ2-7	.	CASSKTGTLGWLDYEQYF	TGTGCCAGCAGCAAAACCGGGACACTTGGATGGCTGGACTACGAGCAGTACTTC
TRBV27	TRBD1	TRBJ1-1	once	CASSLSTGLTEAFF	TGTGCCAGCAGTTTATCGACAGGGCTCACTGAAGCTTTCTTT
TRBV12-5	TRBD2	TRBJ2-2	.	CASERGGDTGELFF	TGTGCTAGCGAGCGGGGGGGCGATACCGGGGAGCTGTTTTTT
TRBV18	TRBD1	TRBJ2-6	few	CASSPTTGVSSGANVLTF	TGTGCCAGCTCACCAACAACAGGGGTCAGCTCTGGGGCCAACGTCCTGACTTTC
TRBV19	TRBD2	TRBJ2-1	.	CASSETSGKAGEQFF	TGTGCCAGTAGCGAAACTAGCGGAAAGGCGGGGGAGCAGTTCTTC
TRBV2	.	TRBJ1-2	once	CASTTGLYGYTF	TGTGCCAGCACGACAGGACTCTATGGCTACACCTTC
TRBV6-5	TRBD1	TRBJ1-5	few	CASSKTGVTPQHF	TGTGCCAGCAGTAAGACAGGGGTGACGCCCCAGCATTTT
TRBV27	.	TRBJ1-5	.	CASSFGLEGQPQHF	TGTGCCAGCAGTTTTGGTCTTGAGGGCCAGCCCCAGCATTTT
TRBV5-1	.	TRBJ2-7	.	CASREGYEQYF	TGCGCCAGCAGGGAGGGGTACGAGCAGTACTTC
TRBV5-1	.	TRBJ2-1	.	CASSLEGFSDNEQFF	TGCGCCAGCAGCTTGGAGGGCTTTAGCGACAATGAGCAGTTCTTC
TRBV19	TRBD1	TRBJ1-2	.	CASSRTGAMGYPF	TGTGCCAGTAGTAGGACAGGGGCAATGGGCTACCCCTTC
TRBV27	.	TRBJ2-7	.	CASSISSSYEQYF	TGTGCCAGCAGCATATCGAGCTCCTACGAGCAGTACTTC
TRBV18	TRBD2	TRBJ2-5	.	CASSPPRSTGGYETQYF	TGTGCCAGCTCACCACCTAGATCGACGGGAGGGTATGAGACCCAGTACTTC
TRBV6-5	.	TRBJ2-1	few	CASSYYGNSYNEQFF	TGTGCCAGCAGTTACTACGGGAACTCCTACAATGAGCAGTTCTTC
TRBV7-8	TRBD1	TRBJ1-5	.	CASSLDRGGDQPQHF	TGTGCCAGCAGCTTGGACAGGGGAGGAGATCAGCCCCAGCATTTT
TRBV7-9	.	TRBJ2-2	.	CSSSFPRGRANTGELFF	TGTTCCAGCAGCTTCCCAAGGGGCAGAGCGAACACCGGGGAGCTGTTTTTT
TRBV2	.	TRBJ1-5	.	CASREETNQPQHF	TGTGCCAGCAGGGAGGAGACCAACCAGCCCCAGCATTTT